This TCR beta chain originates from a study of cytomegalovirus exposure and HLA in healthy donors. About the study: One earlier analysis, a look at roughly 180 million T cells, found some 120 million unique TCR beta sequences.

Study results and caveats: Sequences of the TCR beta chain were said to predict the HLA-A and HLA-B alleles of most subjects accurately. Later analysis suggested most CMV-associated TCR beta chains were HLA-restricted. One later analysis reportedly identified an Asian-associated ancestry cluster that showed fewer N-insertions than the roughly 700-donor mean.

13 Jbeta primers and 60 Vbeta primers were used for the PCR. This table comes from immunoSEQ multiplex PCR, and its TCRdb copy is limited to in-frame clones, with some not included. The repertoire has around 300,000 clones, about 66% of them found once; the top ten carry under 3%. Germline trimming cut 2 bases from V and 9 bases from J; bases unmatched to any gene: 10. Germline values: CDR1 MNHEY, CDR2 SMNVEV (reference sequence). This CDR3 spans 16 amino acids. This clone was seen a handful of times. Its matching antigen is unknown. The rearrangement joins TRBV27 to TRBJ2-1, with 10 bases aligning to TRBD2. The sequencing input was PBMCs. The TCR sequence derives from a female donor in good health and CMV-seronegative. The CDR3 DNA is TGTGCCAGCAGTTTAGACCGGCTAGCGGGAGCAATTGAGCAGTTCTTC. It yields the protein CASSLDRLAGAIEQFF.